What follows describes a single T cell receptor beta chain. Its antigen is unidentified. At the Johns Hopkins FTIC core, DNA taken from cultured CD4+ T cells was sequenced by way of the Oncomine TCR Beta short-read assay. TCRdb passed the PCR reads through MiXCR, listing each CDR3 protein once. Of 25,000 to 30,000 distinct CDR3 sequences detected, roughly two fifths appear once; the ten largest clones hold approximately 5.1%. This sample was included in a study of vaccination and CD4 T cells after COVID-19. Study as a whole: A median of roughly 72 days (range 14 to 241) separated dose two from the taking of post-vaccine samples. For a few convalescent patients, sampling occurred both at day 14 and at days 161 to 241 after vaccination. Study-wide results and caveats: Median reactive clonotypes, those recognizing SARS-CoV-2, rose from around 20 to 38, not significantly.

Time point noted: late sampling 161 to 241 days after vaccination in three convalescent patients. Treatment specified: roughly 10-day PBMC culture with coronavirus spike peptide pools or control peptides (ViraFEST assay). Germline V CDR1 and CDR2: WSHSY, SAAADI. V gave up 6 bases and J gave up 2 bases, with 11 bases separating them. The length of the CDR3 is 14 residues. The genes are TRBV10-2 and TRBJ1-5; D is ambiguous. The source material was CD4+ T cells from blood, cultured in vitro, sampled about 7 months after SARS-CoV-2 vaccination. The receptor was isolated from a human donor who had recovered from COVID-19. CDR3 sequence reads: CASREAVGNQPQHF. CDR3 DNA sequence: TGCGCCAGCAGGGAAGCGGTTGGCAATCAGCCCCAGCATTTT.